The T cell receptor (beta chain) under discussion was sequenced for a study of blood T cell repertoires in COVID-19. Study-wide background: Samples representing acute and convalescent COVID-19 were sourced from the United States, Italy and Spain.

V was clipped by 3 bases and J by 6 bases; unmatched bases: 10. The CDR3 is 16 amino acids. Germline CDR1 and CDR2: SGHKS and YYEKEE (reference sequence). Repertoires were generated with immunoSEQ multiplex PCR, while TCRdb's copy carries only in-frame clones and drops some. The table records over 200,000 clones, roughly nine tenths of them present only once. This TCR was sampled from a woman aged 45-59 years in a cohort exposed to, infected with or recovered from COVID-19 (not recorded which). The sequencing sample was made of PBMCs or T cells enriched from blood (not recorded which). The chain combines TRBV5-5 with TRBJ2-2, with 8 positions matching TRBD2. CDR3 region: CASSSTRGGRAGELFF. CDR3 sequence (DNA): TGTGCCAGCAGCTCTACCCGGGGGGGCAGGGCCGGGGAGCTGTTTTTT. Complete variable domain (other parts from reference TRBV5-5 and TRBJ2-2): DAGVTQSPTHLIKTRGQQVTLRCSPISGHKSVSWYQQVLGQGPQFIFQYYEKEERGRGNFPDRFSARQFPNYSSELNVNALLLGDSALYLCASSSTRGGRAGELFFGEGSRLTVL.